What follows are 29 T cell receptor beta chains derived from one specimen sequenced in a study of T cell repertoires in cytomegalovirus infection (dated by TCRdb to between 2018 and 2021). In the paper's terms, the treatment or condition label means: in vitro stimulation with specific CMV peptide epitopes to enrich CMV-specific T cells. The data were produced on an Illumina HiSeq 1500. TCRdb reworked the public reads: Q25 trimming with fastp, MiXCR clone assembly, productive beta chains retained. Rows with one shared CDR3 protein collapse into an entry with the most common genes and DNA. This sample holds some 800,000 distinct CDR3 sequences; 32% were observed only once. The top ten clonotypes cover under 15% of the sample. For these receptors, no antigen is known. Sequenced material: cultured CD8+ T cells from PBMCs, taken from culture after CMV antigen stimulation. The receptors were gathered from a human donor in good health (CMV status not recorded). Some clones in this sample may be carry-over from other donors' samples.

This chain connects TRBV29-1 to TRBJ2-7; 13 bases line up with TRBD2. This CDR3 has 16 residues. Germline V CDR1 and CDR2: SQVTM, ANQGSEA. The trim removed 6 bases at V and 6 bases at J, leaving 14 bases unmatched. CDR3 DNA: TGCAGCGTCCTGGGGACTAGCGGGGCGCTAGGAAGCGAGCAGTACTTC. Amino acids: CSVLGTSGALGSEQYF.

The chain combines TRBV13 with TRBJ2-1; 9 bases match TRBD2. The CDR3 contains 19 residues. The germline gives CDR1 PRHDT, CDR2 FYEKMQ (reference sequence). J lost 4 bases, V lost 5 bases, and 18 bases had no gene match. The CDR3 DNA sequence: TGTGCCAGCAGCCCAGGGGGTGAACGCGCTAGCGGGGCATACAATGAGCAGTTCTTC. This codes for CASSPGGERASGAYNEQFF.

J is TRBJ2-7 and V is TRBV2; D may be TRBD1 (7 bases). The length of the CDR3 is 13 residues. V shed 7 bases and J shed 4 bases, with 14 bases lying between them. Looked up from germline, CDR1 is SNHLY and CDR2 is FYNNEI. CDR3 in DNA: TGTGCCAGCAAAAAGGGGGCGGGGTACGAGCAGTACTTC. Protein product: CASKKGAGYEQYF.

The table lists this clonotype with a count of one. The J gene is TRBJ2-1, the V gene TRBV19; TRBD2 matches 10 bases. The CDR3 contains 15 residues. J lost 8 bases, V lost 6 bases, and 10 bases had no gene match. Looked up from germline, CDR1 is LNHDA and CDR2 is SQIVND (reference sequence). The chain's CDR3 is CASSPGTSEWDEQFF. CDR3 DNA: TGTGCCAGTAGCCCTGGGACTAGCGAGTGGGATGAGCAGTTCTTC.

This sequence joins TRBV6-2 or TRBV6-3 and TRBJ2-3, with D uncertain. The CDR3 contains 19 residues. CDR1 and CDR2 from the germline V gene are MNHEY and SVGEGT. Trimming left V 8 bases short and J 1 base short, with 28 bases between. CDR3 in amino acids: CASHRQDWIGLIGTDTQYF. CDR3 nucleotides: TGTGCCAGCCATCGACAAGACTGGATCGGGTTAATCGGCACAGATACGCAGTATTTT.

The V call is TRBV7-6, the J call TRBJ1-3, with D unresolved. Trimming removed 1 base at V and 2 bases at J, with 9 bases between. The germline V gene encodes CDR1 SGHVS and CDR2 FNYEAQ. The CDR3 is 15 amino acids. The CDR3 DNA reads TGTGCCAGCAGCTTAGGAGTATCCCCTGGAAACACCATATATTTT. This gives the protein CASSLGVSPGNTIYF.

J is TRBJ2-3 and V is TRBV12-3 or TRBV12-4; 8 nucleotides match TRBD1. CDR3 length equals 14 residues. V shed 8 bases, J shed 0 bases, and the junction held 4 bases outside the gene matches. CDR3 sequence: CASASGGSTDTQYF. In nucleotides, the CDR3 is TGTGCCAGCGCCTCAGGGGGCAGCACAGATACGCAGTATTTT.

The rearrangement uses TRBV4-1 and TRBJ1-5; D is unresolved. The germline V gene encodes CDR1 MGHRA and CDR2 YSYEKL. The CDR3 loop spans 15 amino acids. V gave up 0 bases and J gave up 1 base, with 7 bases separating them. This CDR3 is CASSQDRQSNQPQHF. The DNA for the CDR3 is TGCGCCAGCAGCCAAGATAGGCAGAGCAATCAGCCCCAGCATTTT.

The CDR3 spells CASSYSWKETQYF. The CDR3 nucleotides are TGTGCCAGCAGTTACAGCTGGAAAGAGACCCAGTACTTC. This sequence joins TRBV6-2 or TRBV6-3 and TRBJ2-5; D is unclear. This CDR3 comprises 13 residues. Trimming left V 2 bases short and J 3 bases short, with 7 bases between. The germline V gene encodes CDR1 MNHEY and CDR2 SVGEGT.

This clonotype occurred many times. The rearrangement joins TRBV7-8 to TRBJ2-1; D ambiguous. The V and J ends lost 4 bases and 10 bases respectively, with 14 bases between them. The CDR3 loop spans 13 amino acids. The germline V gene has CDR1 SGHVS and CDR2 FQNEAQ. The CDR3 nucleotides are TGTGCCAGCAGCTCCCGCCCAGGCTGGGAGCAGTTCTTC. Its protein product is CASSSRPGWEQFF.

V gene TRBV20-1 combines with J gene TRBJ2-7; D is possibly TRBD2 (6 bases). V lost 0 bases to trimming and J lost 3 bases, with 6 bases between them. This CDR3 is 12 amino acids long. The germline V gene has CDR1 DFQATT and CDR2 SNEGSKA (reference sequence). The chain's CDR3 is CSAREGGYEQYF. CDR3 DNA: TGCAGTGCTAGAGAGGGGGGCTACGAGCAGTACTTC.

The CDR3 nucleotides are TGTGCCAGCATAGGGGGCTCCACTGAAGCTTTCTTT. Protein product: CASIGGSTEAFF. V is TRBV7-9 and J is TRBJ1-1; 7 nucleotides match TRBD1. V was pared by 7 bases and J by 4 bases, with 3 bases of the junction left unmatched. This CDR3 contains 12 residues. The germline gives CDR1 SEHNR, CDR2 FQNEAQ (reference sequence).

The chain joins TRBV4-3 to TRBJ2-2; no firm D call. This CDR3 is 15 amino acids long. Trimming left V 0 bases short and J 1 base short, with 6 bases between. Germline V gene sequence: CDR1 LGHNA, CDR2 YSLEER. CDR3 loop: CASSQDTMNTGELFF. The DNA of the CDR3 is TGCGCCAGCAGCCAAGATACAATGAACACCGGGGAGCTGTTTTTT.

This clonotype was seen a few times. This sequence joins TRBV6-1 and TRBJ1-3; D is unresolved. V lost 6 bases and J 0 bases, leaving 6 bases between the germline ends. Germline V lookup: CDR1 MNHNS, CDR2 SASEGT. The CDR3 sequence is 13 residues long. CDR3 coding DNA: TGTGCCAGCAGACTTTTCTCTGGAAACACCATATATTTT. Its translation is CASRLFSGNTIYF.

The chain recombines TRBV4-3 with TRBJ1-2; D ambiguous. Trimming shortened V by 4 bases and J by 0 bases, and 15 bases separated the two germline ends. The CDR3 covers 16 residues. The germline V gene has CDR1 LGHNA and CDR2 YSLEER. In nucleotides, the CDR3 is TGCGCCAGCAGCCTCTACCCCACAAGAGCTAACTATGGCTACACCTTC. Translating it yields CASSLYPTRANYGYTF.

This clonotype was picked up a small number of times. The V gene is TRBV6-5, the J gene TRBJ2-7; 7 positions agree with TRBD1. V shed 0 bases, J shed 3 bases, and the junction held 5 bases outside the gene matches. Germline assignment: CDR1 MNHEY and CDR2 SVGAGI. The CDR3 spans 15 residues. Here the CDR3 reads CASSYSDRTDYEQYF. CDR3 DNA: TGTGCCAGCAGTTACTCGGACAGGACCGACTACGAGCAGTACTTC.

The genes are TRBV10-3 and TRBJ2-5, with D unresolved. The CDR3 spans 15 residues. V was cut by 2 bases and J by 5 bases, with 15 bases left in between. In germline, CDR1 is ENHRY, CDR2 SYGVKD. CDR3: CAISEEFGLWETQYF. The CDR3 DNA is TGTGCCATCAGTGAGGAGTTTGGGCTGTGGGAGACCCAGTACTTC.

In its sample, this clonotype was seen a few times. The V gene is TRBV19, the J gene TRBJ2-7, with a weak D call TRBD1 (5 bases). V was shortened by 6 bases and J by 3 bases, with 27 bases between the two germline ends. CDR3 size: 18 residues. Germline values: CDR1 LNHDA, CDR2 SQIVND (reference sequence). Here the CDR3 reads CASSRKGDGRQRIYEQYF. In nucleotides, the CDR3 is TGTGCCAGTAGCCGAAAAGGCGATGGAAGACAGAGGATCTACGAGCAGTACTTC.

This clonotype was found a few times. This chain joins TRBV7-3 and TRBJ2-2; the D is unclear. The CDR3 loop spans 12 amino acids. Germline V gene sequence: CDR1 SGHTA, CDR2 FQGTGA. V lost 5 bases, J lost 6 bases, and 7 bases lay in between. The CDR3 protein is CASSNVAGELFF. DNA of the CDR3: TGTGCCAGCAGCAACGTAGCCGGGGAGCTGTTTTTT.

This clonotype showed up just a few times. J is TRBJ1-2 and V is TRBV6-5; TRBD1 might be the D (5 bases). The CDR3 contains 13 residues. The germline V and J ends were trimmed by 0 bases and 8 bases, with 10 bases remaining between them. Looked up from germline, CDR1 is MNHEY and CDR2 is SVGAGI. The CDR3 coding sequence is TGTGCCAGCAGTTACTCGGGAGGGGAAGGCTACACCTTC. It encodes CASSYSGGEGYTF.

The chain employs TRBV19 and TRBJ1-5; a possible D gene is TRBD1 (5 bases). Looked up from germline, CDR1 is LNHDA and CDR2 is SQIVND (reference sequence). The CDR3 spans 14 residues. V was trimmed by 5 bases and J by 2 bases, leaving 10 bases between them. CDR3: CASSFWGRNQPQHF. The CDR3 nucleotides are TGTGCCAGTAGTTTCTGGGGACGCAATCAGCCCCAGCATTTT.

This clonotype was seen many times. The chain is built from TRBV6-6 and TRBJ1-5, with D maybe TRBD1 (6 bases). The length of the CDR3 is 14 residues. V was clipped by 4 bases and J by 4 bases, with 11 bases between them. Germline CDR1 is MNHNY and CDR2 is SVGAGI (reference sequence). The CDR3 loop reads CASSSRQANQPQHF. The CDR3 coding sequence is TGTGCCAGCAGTTCCCGACAGGCTAATCAGCCCCAGCATTTT.

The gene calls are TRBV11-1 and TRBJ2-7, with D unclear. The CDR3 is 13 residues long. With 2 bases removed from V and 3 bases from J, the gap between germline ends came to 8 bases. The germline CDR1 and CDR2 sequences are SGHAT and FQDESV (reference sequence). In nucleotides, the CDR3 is TGTGCCAGCAGCTTACGGTACAGCTACGAGCAGTACGTC. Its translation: CASSLRYSYEQYV.

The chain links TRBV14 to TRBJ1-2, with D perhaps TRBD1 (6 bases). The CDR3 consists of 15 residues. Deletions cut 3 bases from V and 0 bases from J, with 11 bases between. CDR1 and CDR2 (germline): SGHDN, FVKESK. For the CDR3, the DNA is TGTGCCAGCAGCCACATCGACAGGCCTAACTATGGCTACACCTTC. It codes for CASSHIDRPNYGYTF. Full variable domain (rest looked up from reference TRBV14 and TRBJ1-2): EAGVTQFPSHSVIEKGQTVTLRCDPISGHDNLYWYRRVMGKEIKFLLHFVKESKQDESGMPNNRFLAERTGGTYSTLKVQPAELEDSGVYFCASSHIDRPNYGYTFGSGTRLTVV.

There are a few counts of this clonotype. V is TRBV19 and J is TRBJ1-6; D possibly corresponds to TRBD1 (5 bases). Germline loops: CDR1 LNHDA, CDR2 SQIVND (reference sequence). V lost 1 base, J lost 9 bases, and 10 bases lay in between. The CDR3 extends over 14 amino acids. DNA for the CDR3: TGTGCCAGTAGTATAGGAGGGGTAGGTTCACCCCTCCACTTT. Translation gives CASSIGGVGSPLHF.

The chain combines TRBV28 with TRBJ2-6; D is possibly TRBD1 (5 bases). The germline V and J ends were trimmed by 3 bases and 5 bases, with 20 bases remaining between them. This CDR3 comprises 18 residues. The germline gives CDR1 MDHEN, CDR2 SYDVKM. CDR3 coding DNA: TGTGCCAGCAGTTTCTTCTCAGGGATTAGGGGCTGGGCCAACGTCCTGACTTTC. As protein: CASSFFSGIRGWANVLTF.

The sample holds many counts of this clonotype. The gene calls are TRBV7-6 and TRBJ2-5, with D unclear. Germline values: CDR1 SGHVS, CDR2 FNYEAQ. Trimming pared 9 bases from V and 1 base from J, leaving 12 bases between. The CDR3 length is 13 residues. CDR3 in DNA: TGTGCCAGTTTGAGAGGCGGCCAAGAGACCCAGTACTTC. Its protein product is CASLRGGQETQYF.

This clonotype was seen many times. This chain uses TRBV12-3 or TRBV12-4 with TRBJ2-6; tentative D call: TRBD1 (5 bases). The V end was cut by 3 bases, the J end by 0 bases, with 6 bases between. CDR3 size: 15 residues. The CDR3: CASSFGASGANVLTF. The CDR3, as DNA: TGTGCCAGCAGTTTTGGGGCCTCTGGGGCCAACGTCCTGACTTTC.

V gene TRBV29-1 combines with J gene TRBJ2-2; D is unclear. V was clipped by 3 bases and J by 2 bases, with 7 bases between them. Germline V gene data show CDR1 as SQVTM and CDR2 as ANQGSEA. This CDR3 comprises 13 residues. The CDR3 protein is CSVEDSNTGELFF. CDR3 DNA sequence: TGCAGCGTTGAGGATTCCAACACCGGGGAGCTGTTTTTT.